A single sample is the source of the 3 T cell receptor beta chains below, sequenced in a study of regulatory T cells in long-lasting Graves disease. Building the TCR beta libraries relied on iRepertoire HTBI primers, and CDR3 regions underwent Arm-PCR. Using its own MiXCR run on the multiplex PCR reads, TCRdb lists one record per CDR3 protein. The sample holds about 240,000 distinct CDR3 sequences, just over 20% seen once. The sample's time point: newly diagnosed GD, antithyroid drugs for less than 3 months. The TCR library was made from RNA that had been extracted from PBMCs in TRIzol. This sample comprised peripheral blood mononuclear cells (PBMCs), obtained at new diagnosis, from a patient treated with antithyroid drugs. Source of these receptors: a female donor with Graves disease.

Points on this clonotype: Since a much larger clone is just one base distant, this may be a read error. The rearrangement uses TRBV6-2 or TRBV6-3 and TRBJ2-2; D remains unclear. Germline assignment: CDR1 MNHEY and CDR2 SVGEGT. The CDR3 runs 14 residues. As DNA, the CDR3 is TGTGCCGGCAGTTATCCAGGCCGACCCGGGGAGCTGTTTTTT. Translation gives CAGSYPGRPGELFF.

This clonotype showed up many times. The chain recombines TRBV18 with TRBJ1-6, with 8 nucleotides matching TRBD1. Per the germline V gene, CDR1 is KGHSH and CDR2 is LQKENI. The CDR3 spans 14 residues. After removal of 5 bases from V and 8 bases from J, the junction contained 5 bases not matched to a gene. The CDR3 loop is CASSFGQGDSPLHF. CDR3 coding DNA: TGTGCCAGCTCATTCGGACAGGGCGATTCACCCCTCCACTTT.

This clonotype occurred many times. J is TRBJ2-2 and V is TRBV10-2; 10 bases map to TRBD1. Losses at the gene ends were 6 bases for V and 3 bases for J; bases not matched to a gene: 10. CDR1 is WSHSY, CDR2 SAAADI, per germline. The CDR3 has 17 residues. CDR3 in DNA: TGCGCCAGCAGCCCGCAGCCCGGGACAGGGGACACCGGGGAGCTGTTTTTT. It yields the protein CASSPQPGTGDTGELFF.